Below are 22 T cell receptor beta chains sequenced from a single sample in a study of blood T cell repertoires in COVID-19. TCRdb's copy holds only in-frame clones and misses some; the assay was immunoSEQ multiplex PCR. Here the sample spans about 100,000 clones, around nine tenths being singletons. The specimen sequenced was peripheral blood. These receptors were taken from a man aged 70 or older with acute or convalescent COVID-19.

The genes are TRBV28 and TRBJ2-1, with a weak D call TRBD2 (6 bases). The CDR3 totals 16 residues. V was pared by 6 bases and J by 0 bases, with 15 bases between. Germline CDR1 is MDHEN and CDR2 is SYDVKM. The DNA of the CDR3 is TGTGCCAGCAGGGGAGCTAGCGAGAGCTCCTACAATGAGCAGTTCTTC. This sequence encodes CASRGASESSYNEQFF. The full variable domain, rest sourced from reference TRBV28 and TRBJ2-1, is DVKVTQSSRYLVKRTGEKVFLECVQDMDHENMFWYRQDPGLGLRLIYFSYDVKMKEKGDIPEGYSVSREKKERFSLILESASTNQTSMYLCASRGASESSYNEQFFGPGTRLTVL.

This sequence joins TRBV29-1 and TRBJ2-5, with D hard to call. V was cut by 3 bases and J by 1 base, with 9 bases left in between. Germline V gene data show CDR1 as SQVTM and CDR2 as ANQGSEA. The CDR3 contains 13 residues. The CDR3 coding sequence is TGCAGCGTTGACTTCGGCGGCCAAGAGACCCAGTACTTC. Translation: CSVDFGGQETQYF.

The chain has TRBV27 and TRBJ1-6, with D maybe TRBD1 (5 bases). V was pared by 7 bases and J by 4 bases, with 11 bases between. The CDR3 totals 14 residues. CDR1 is MNHEY, CDR2 SMNVEV, per germline (reference sequence). The CDR3 spells CASTFTGYNSPLHF. Here the CDR3 DNA reads TGTGCCAGCACCTTTACAGGATATAATTCACCCCTCCACTTT.

V and J are TRBV28 and TRBJ2-3; D possibly corresponds to TRBD2 (5 bases). CDR1 MDHEN and CDR2 SYDVKM come from the germline V gene. Between the trimmed V and J ends, which lost 8 bases and 2 bases, there was a span of 14 bases. The CDR3 extends over 14 amino acids. CDR3 nucleotide sequence: TGTGCCAGCCAGAGCGGACTGAACACAGATACGCAGTATTTT. Its translation is CASQSGLNTDTQYF. The full variable domain, with the rest looked up from reference TRBV28 and TRBJ2-3, is DVKVTQSSRYLVKRTGEKVFLECVQDMDHENMFWYRQDPGLGLRLIYFSYDVKMKEKGDIPEGYSVSREKKERFSLILESASTNQTSMYLCASQSGLNTDTQYFGPGTRLTVL.

The rearrangement links TRBV4-1 to TRBJ2-7, with 7 positions matching TRBD2. The CDR3 consists of 14 residues. Trimming took 3 bases from V and 4 from J; bases not matched to a gene: 6. The V gene's germline CDR1 is MGHRA and CDR2 YSYEKL. CDR3 loop: CASSHESGAYEQYF. The CDR3 nucleotides are TGCGCCAGCAGCCATGAAAGCGGGGCTTACGAGCAGTACTTC.

The V gene is TRBV18, the J gene TRBJ1-1; D perhaps matches TRBD1 (5 bases). Germline V gene data show CDR1 as KGHSH and CDR2 as LQKENI. The CDR3 length is 16 residues. The ends were cut back, 3 bases at V and 4 bases at J, with 18 bases in the middle. As DNA, the CDR3 is TGTGCCAGCTCACCTCGCGACAGCCCCGTGGGCACTGAAGCTTTCTTT. The encoded protein is CASSPRDSPVGTEAFF.

This rearrangement joins TRBV5-1 to TRBJ1-4; 7 bases map to TRBD1. The CDR3 loop spans 16 amino acids. CDR1 and CDR2 from the germline V gene are SGHRS and YFSETQ. Trimming took 1 base from V and 4 from J; bases not matched to a gene: 7. The CDR3 sequence is CASSLWSQGVNEKLFF. CDR3 DNA: TGCGCCAGCAGCTTGTGGTCCCAGGGGGTTAATGAAAAACTGTTTTTT.

The V and J genes are TRBV2 and TRBJ1-4; D may be TRBD1 (6 bases). CDR1 SNHLY and CDR2 FYNNEI come from the germline V gene. Trimming cost V 6 bases and J 0 bases, with 14 bases left between them. The length of the CDR3 is 16 residues. The chain's CDR3 is CASRSTGYPTNEKLFF. The CDR3 bases are TGTGCCAGCAGGTCCACAGGGTATCCAACTAATGAAAAACTGTTTTTT.

This sequence joins TRBV5-1 and TRBJ2-7, with 11 bases lining up with TRBD2. V trimming: 2 bases; J trimming: 6 bases; junction bases outside the gene matches: 4. CDR3 length: 14 residues. Germline V gives CDR1 SGHRS, CDR2 YFSETQ. As DNA, the CDR3 is TGCGCCAGCAGCTTACTAGCGGGAGTCGGCGAGCAGTACTTC. It translates to CASSLLAGVGEQYF.

J is TRBJ2-7 and V is TRBV9; D possibly corresponds to TRBD2 (5 bases). This CDR3 has 15 residues. Germline values: CDR1 SGDLS, CDR2 YYNGEE. V was cut by 4 bases and J by 2 bases, with 16 bases left in between. The CDR3 is CASSPHVSGTYEQYF. CDR3 DNA: TGTGCCAGCAGCCCCCACGTTTCGGGAACCTACGAGCAGTACTTC.

CDR3 DNA: TGTGCCAGCAGTTTATTGGCAGGGGAGACCCAGTACTTC. Translating gives CASSLLAGETQYF. The genes are TRBV12-3 or TRBV12-4 and TRBJ2-5; D is perhaps TRBD1 (5 bases). The CDR3 is made up of 13 amino acids. The V gene lost 2 bases and the J gene lost 5 bases, with 9 bases spanning the gap.

The chain couples TRBV5-5 to TRBJ2-7; D is perhaps TRBD1 (6 bases). The CDR3 contains 15 residues. Germline V gene lookup returns CDR1 SGHKS and CDR2 YYEKEE (reference sequence). V was trimmed by 0 bases and J by 5 bases, leaving 15 bases between them. The chain's CDR3 is CASSLEGSGDHEQYF. The DNA for the CDR3 is TGTGCCAGCAGCTTGGAAGGGTCAGGGGACCACGAGCAGTACTTC.

V is TRBV13 and J is TRBJ2-3, with a tentative D call TRBD2 (7 bases). The V gene's germline CDR1 is PRHDT and CDR2 FYEKMQ (reference sequence). V gave up 4 bases and J gave up 1 base, with 27 bases separating them. The CDR3 length is 20 residues. DNA of the CDR3: TGTGCCAGCAGCTCACAGGGAGGTTCTAGCGGAAGCACAGGCACAGATACGCAGTATTTT. It specifies CASSSQGGSSGSTGTDTQYF.

The J gene is TRBJ1-5, the V gene TRBV19; 10 bases map to TRBD1. The V segment lost 7 bases and the J segment 6 bases; nucleotides outside the gene matches: 6. From germline, CDR1 is LNHDA and CDR2 SQIVND (reference sequence). This CDR3 has 14 residues. The CDR3 region is CASTPGQGTQPQHF. Here the CDR3 DNA reads TGTGCCAGTACTCCGGGACAGGGGACTCAGCCCCAGCATTTT.

A single count supports this clone. V gene TRBV21-1 combines with J gene TRBJ2-2; no check of the table's D call, TRBD2, against the DNA was made. TRBV21-1 constitutes a pseudogene. This CDR3 has 21 residues. CDR3 protein: CASSNWIWGLAGEANTGELFF. The CDR3 region has the DNA TGTGCCAGCAGCAATTGGATTTGGGGACTAGCGGGAGAGGCGAACACCGGGGAGCTGTTTTTT.

The rearrangement links TRBV4-3 to TRBJ1-2; D possibly corresponds to TRBD1 (5 bases). This CDR3 contains 13 residues. The V and J ends lost 0 bases and 7 bases respectively, with 9 bases between them. Germline V gene data show CDR1 as LGHNA and CDR2 as YSLEER. CDR3 bases: TGCGCCAGCAGCCAAGATGGGGGAGGTGGCTACACCTTC. Its translation is CASSQDGGGGYTF.

The chain joins TRBV27 to TRBJ2-1, with TRBD2 matching over 11 bases. Germline V gene sequence: CDR1 MNHEY, CDR2 SMNVEV (reference sequence). This CDR3 has 14 amino acids. V gave up 6 bases and J gave up 4 bases; unmatched junction bases: 2. The CDR3 sequence is CASSLAGGYNEQFF. The CDR3 nucleotides are TGTGCCAGCAGCTTAGCGGGGGGGTACAATGAGCAGTTCTTC.

V usage is TRBV6-5 and J usage is TRBJ2-2, with a possible D match to TRBD2 (6 bases). The ends were cut back, 5 bases at V and 7 bases at J, with 17 bases in the middle. This CDR3 has 15 amino acids. In germline, CDR1 is MNHEY, CDR2 SVGAGI. In DNA, the CDR3 is TGTGCCAGCAGTAGCGAGGGGAGGCTGAGCGGGGAGCTGTTTTTT. Amino acids: CASSSEGRLSGELFF.

This sequence joins TRBV12-3 or TRBV12-4 and TRBJ2-7; D is unresolved. Trimming left V 6 bases short and J 2 bases short, with 8 bases between. The CDR3 totals 12 residues. The CDR3: CASRHYPYEQYF. The CDR3 coding sequence is TGTGCCAGCAGACACTACCCCTACGAGCAGTACTTC.

The V call is TRBV4-2, the J call TRBJ2-7; 13 bases line up with TRBD2. Trimming at V came to 4 bases and at J to 4 bases, leaving 4 bases not matched to a gene. Germline values: CDR1 LGHNA, CDR2 YNFKEQ. The CDR3 contains 15 residues. CDR3 residues: CASSLRTSGSYEQYF. For the CDR3, the DNA is TGTGCCAGCAGCCTCCGGACTAGCGGGAGTTACGAGCAGTACTTC.

The chain combines TRBV6-5 with TRBJ2-3; D may be TRBD1 (5 bases). V was clipped by 5 bases and J by 10 bases, with 22 bases between them. The V gene's germline CDR1 is MNHEY and CDR2 SVGAGI. The CDR3 runs to 15 residues. The CDR3 DNA sequence: TGTGCCAGCAGTCCCCTTGGGGCGCAGGGCGCTTCGCAGTATTTT. Protein: CASSPLGAQGASQYF.

The chain couples TRBV12-5 to TRBJ1-6; D call uncertain. Germline CDR1 LGHNT, CDR2 FRNRAP. The V and J ends lost 7 bases and 10 bases respectively, with 20 bases between them. This CDR3 comprises 15 residues. The CDR3 DNA is TGTGCTAGTGCCCCAACACGGGCGGAGGAATCACCCCTCCACTTT. Its protein is CASAPTRAEESPLHF.